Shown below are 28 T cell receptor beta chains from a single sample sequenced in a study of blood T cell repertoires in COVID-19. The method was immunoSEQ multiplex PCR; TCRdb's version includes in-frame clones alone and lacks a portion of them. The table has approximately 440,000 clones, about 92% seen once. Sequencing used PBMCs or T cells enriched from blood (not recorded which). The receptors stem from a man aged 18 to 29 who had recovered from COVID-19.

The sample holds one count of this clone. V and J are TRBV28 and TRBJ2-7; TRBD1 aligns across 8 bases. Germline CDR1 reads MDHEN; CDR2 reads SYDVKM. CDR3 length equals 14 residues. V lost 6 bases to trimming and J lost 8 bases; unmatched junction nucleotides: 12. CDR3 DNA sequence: TGTGCCAGCAGCACCTCCGGGACAGGCGTAAAGCAGTACTTC. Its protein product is CASSTSGTGVKQYF.

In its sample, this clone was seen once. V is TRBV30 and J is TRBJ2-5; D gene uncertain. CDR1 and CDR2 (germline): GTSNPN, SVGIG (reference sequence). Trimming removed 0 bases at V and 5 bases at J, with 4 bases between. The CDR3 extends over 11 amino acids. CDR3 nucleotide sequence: TGTGCCTGGAGTGTACAGGAGACCCAGTACTTC. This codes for CAWSVQETQYF.

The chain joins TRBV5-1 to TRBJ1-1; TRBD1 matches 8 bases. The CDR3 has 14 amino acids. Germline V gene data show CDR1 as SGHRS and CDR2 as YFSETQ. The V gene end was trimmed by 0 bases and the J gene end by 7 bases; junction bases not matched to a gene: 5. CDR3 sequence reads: CASSLAGGSDEAFF. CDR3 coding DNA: TGCGCCAGCAGCTTGGCAGGGGGCTCAGATGAAGCTTTCTTT.

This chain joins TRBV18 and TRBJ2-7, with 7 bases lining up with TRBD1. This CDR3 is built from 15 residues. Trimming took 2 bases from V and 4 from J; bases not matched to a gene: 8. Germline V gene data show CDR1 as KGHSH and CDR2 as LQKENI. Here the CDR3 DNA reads TGTGCCAGCTCACCAGGAGAACAGGGGAAATACGAGCAGTACTTC. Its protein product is CASSPGEQGKYEQYF. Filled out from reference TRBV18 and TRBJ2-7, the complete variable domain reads NAGVMQNPRHLVRRRGQEARLRCSPMKGHSHVYWYRQLPEEGLKFMVYLQKENIIDESGMPKERFSAEFPKEGPSILRIQQVVRGDSAAYFCASSPGEQGKYEQYFGPGTRLTVT.

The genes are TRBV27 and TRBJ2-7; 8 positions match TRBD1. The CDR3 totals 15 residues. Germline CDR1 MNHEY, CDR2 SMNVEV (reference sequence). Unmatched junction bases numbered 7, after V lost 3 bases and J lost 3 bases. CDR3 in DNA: TGTGCCAGCAGTTTGTTCTCAGGGGGCTTCTACGAGCAGTACTTC. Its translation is CASSLFSGGFYEQYF.

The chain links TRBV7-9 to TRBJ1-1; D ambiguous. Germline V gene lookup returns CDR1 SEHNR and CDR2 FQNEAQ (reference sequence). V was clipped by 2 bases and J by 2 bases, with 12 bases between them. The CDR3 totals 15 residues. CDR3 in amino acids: CASSLNIQVNTEAFF. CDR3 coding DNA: TGTGCCAGCAGCTTAAACATTCAGGTAAACACTGAAGCTTTCTTT.

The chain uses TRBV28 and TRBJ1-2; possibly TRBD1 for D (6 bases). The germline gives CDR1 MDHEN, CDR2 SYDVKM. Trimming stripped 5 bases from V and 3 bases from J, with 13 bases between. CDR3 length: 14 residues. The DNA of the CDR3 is TGTGCCAGCAGTCCCACCGGACAGTACTATGGCTACACCTTC. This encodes CASSPTGQYYGYTF.

In DNA form, the CDR3 reads TGCGCCAGCACACAGGGGTACAGCACAGATACGCAGTATTTT. It translates to CASTQGYSTDTQYF. The chain combines TRBV5-1 with TRBJ2-3; 7 bases map to TRBD1. The CDR3 runs 14 residues. The germline V gene has CDR1 SGHRS and CDR2 YFSETQ. V shed 6 bases and J 0 bases; nucleotides not matched to a gene: 4.

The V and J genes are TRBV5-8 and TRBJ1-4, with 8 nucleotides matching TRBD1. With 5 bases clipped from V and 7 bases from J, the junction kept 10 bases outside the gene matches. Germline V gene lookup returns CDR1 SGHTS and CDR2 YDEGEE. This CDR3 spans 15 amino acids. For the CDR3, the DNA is TGTGCCAGCAGTTACGGACAGGGAGGTCTTGAAAAACTGTTTTTT. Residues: CASSYGQGGLEKLFF.

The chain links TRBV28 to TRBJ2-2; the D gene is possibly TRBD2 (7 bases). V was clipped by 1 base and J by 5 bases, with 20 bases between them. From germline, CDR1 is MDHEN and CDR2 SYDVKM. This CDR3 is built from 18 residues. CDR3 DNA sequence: TGTGCCAGCAGTTTATCAGCCCTTAAGAAGGGGGGGACCGGGGAGCTGTTTTTT. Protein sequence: CASSLSALKKGGTGELFF.

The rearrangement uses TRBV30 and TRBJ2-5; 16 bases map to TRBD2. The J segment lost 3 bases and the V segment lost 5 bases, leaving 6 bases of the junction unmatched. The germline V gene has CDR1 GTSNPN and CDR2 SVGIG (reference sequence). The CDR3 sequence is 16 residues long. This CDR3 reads CAWGGLAGGLEETQYF. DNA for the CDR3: TGTGCCTGGGGGGGACTAGCGGGAGGGCTAGAAGAGACCCAGTACTTC.

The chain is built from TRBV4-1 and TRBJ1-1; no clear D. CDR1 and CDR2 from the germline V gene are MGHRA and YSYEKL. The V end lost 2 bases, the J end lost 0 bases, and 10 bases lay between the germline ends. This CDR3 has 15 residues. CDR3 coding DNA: TGCGCCAGCAGCCAACCCCGGGAGATGAACACTGAAGCTTTCTTT. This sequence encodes CASSQPREMNTEAFF.

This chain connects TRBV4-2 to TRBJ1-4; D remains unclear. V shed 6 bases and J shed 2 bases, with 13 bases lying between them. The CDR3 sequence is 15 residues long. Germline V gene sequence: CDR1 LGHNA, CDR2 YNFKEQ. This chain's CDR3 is CASSTELSTNEKLFF. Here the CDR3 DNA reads TGTGCCAGCAGTACTGAATTGAGCACTAATGAAAAACTGTTTTTT.

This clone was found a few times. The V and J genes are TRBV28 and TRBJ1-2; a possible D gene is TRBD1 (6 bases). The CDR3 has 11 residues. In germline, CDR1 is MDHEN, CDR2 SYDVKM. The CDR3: CAWTDGYGYTF. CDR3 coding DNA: TGTGCTTGGACAGACGGCTATGGCTACACCTTC.

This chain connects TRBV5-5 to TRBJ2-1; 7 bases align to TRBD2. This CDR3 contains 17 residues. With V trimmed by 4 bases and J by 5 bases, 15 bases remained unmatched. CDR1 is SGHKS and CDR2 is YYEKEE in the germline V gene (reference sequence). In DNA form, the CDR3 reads TGTGCCAGCAGCCCCAGTCCGACTAGCCCCCGACACAATGAGCAGTTCTTC. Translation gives CASSPSPTSPRHNEQFF.

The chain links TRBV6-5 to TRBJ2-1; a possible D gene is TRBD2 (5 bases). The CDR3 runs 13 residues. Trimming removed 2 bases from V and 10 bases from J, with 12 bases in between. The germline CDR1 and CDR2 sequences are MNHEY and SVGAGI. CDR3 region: CASSYRSPGEQFF. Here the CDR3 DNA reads TGTGCCAGCAGTTACCGTTCCCCGGGAGAGCAGTTCTTC.

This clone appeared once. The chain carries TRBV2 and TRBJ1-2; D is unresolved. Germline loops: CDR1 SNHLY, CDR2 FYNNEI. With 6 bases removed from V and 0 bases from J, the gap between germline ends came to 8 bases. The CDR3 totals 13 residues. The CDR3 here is CASSNRANYGYTF. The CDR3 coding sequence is TGTGCCAGCAGCAACAGAGCTAACTATGGCTACACCTTC.

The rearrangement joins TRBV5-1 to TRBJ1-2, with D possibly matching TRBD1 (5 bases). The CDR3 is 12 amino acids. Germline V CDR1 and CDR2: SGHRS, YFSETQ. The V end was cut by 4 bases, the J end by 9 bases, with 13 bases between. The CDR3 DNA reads TGCGCCAGCAGCCCGGATGACAGAAGCTACACCTTC. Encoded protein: CASSPDDRSYTF.

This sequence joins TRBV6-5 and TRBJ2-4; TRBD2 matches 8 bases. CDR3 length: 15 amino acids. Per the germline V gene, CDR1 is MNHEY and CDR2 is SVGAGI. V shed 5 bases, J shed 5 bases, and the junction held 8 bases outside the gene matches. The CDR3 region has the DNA TGTGCCAGCAGTATGGCAGCGGGAGCAGAAAACATTCAGTACTTC. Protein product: CASSMAAGAENIQYF.

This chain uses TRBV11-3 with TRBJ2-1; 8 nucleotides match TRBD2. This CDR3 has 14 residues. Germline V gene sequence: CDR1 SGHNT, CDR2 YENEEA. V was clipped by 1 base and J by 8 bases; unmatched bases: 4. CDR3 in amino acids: CASSLAGRGDEQFF. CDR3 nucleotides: TGTGCCAGCAGCTTAGCCGGGAGGGGGGATGAGCAGTTCTTC. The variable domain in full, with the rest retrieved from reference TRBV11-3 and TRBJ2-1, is EAGVVQSPRYKIIEKKQPVAFWCNPISGHNTLYWYLQNLGQGPELLIRYENEEAVDDSQLPKDRFSAERLKGVDSTLKIQPAELGDSAVYLCASSLAGRGDEQFFGPGTRLTVL.

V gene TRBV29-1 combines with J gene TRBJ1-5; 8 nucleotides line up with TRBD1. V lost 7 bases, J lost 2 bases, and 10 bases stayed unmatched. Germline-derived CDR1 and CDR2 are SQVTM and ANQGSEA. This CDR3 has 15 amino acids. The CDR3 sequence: CSAVIQGDGNQPQHF. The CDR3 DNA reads TGCAGCGCTGTGATACAGGGGGATGGCAATCAGCCCCAGCATTTT.

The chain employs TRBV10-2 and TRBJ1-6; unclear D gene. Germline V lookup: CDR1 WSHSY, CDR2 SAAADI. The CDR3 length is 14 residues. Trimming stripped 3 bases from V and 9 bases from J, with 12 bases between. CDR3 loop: CASSERPRASPLHF. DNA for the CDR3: TGCGCCAGCAGTGAACGGCCGAGGGCTTCACCCCTCCACTTT.

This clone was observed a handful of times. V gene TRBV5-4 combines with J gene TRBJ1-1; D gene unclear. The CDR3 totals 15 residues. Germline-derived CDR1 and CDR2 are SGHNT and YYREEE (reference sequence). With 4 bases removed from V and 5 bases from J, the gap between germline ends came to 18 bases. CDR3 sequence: CASSTQLIRTTEAFF. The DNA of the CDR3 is TGTGCCAGCAGCACCCAATTAATCAGGACTACTGAAGCTTTCTTT.

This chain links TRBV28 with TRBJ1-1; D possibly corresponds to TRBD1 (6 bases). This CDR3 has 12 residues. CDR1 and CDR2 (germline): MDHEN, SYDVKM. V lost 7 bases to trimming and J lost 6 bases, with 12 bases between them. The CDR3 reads CASTLPGAEAFF. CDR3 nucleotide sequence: TGTGCCAGCACTCTACCAGGGGCTGAAGCTTTCTTT.

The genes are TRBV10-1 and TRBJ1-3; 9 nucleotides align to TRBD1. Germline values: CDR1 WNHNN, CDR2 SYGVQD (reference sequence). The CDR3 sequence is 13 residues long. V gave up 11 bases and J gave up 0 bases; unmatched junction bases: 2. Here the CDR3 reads CAGTGNSGNTIYF. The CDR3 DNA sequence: TGCGCCGGGACAGGGAACTCTGGAAACACCATATATTTT.

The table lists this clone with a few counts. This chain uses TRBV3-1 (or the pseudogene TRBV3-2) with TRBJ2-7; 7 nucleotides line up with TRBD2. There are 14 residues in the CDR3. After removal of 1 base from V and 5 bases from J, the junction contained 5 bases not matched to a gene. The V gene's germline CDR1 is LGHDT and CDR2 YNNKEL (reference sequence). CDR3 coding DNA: TGTGCCAGCAGCCAAGTCCCGGGAGGCAACGAGCAGTACTTC. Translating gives CASSQVPGGNEQYF.

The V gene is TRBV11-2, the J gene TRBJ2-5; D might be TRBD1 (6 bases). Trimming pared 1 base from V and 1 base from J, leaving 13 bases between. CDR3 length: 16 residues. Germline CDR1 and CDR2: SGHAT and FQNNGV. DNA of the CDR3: TGTGCCAGCAGCTTAGTAGGGGGACATACCCAAGAGACCCAGTACTTC. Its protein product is CASSLVGGHTQETQYF.

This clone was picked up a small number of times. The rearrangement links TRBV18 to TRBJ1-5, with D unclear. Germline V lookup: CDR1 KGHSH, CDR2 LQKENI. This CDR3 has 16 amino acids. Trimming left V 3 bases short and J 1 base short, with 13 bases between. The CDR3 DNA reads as TGTGCCAGCTCACCGAGGCAGACCTTGAGCAATCAGCCCCAGCATTTT. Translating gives CASSPRQTLSNQPQHF. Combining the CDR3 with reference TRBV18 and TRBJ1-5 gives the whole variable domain NAGVMQNPRHLVRRRGQEARLRCSPMKGHSHVYWYRQLPEEGLKFMVYLQKENIIDESGMPKERFSAEFPKEGPSILRIQQVVRGDSAAYFCASSPRQTLSNQPQHFGDGTRLSIL.